The clone carrying this T cell receptor (beta chain) has only a few counts. No antigen is known for it. The CDR3 has 13 residues. V was shortened by 6 bases and J by 4 bases, with 12 bases between the two germline ends. Germline lookup yields CDR1 LNHNV and CDR2 YYDKDF (reference sequence). The TCR beta libraries were generated through quantitative 5'-RACE incorporating molecular barcodes. TCRdb reprocessed the 5' RACE reads with MiXCR, giving one entry per CDR3 protein. The sample carries 100,000 to 150,000 distinct CDR3 sequences, 11% recorded once. The data stem from a study of CD8 T cells in ankylosing spondylitis. Findings and caveats of the study: The study looked at matched synovial fluid samples from ankylosing spondylitis patients. Disease-linked clones were reported to be significantly enriched there. Disease-linked clones were found to be CD8+ and relatively rare in peripheral blood.

Sequencing used blood, either unsorted or a sorted T cell fraction (not recorded which). V gene TRBV15 combines with J gene TRBJ2-5; possibly TRBD1 for D (5 bases). The receptor's source is a female donor with ankylosing spondylitis or in good health (not recorded which). CDR3 residues: CATRSQGRETQYF. The CDR3, as DNA: TGTGCCACCAGGTCCCAGGGTCGAGAGACCCAGTACTTC.